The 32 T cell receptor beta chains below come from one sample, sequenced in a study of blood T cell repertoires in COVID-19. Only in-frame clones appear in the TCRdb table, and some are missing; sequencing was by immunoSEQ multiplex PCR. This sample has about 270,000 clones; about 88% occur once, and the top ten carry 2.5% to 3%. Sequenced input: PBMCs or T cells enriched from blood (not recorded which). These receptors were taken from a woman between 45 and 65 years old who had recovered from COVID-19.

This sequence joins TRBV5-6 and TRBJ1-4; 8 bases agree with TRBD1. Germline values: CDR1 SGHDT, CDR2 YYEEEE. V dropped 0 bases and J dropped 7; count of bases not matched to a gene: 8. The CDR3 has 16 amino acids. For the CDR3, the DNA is TGTGCCAGCAGCTTGGTTGACAGGGGAAGTGGTGAAAAACTGTTTTTT. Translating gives CASSLVDRGSGEKLFF.

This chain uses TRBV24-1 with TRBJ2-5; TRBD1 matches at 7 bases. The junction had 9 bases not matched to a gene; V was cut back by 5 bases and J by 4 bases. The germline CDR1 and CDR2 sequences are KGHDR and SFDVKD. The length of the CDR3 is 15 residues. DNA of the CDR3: TGTGCCACCAGTGCCCCCAGGGGGAGAGGAGAGACCCAGTACTTC. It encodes CATSAPRGRGETQYF.

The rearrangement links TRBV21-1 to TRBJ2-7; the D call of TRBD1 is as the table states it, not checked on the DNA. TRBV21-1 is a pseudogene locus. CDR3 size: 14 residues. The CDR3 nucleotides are TGTGCCAGCAGGGGGGACAGGGGGAGCTACGAGCAGTACTTC. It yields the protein CASRGDRGSYEQYF.

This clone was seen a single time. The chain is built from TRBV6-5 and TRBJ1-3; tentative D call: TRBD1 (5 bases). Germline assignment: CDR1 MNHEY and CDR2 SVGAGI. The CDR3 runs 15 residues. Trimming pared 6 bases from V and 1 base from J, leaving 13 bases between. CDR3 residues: CASSRGGASGNTIYF. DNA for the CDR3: TGTGCCAGCAGCCGAGGAGGGGCGTCTGGAAACACCATATATTTT.

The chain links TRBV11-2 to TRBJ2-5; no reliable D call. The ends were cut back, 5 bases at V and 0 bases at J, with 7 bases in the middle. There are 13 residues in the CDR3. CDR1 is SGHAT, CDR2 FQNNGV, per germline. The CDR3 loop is CASSRVYQETQYF. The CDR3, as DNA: TGTGCCAGCAGCAGAGTGTACCAAGAGACCCAGTACTTC.

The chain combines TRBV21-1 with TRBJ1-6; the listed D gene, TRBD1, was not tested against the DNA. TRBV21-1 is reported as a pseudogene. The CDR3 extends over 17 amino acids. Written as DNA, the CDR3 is TGTGCCAGCAGCAAGGACGTCAAATGGACAGGGGACTCACCCCTCCACTTT. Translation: CASSKDVKWTGDSPLHF.

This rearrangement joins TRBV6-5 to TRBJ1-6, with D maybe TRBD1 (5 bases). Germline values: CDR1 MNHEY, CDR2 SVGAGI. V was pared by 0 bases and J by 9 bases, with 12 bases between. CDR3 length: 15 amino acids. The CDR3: CASSYSETGVSPLHF. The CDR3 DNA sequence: TGTGCCAGCAGTTACTCGGAAACAGGAGTTTCACCCCTCCACTTT.

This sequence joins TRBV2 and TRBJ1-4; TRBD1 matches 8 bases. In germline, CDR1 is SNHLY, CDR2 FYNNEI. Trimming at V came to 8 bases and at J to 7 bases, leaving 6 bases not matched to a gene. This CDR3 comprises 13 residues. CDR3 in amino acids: CASSDRVGEKLFF. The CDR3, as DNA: TGTGCCAGCTCGGACAGGGTGGGTGAAAAACTGTTTTTT.

This chain's CDR3 is CATSDLGLVTGELFF. Here the CDR3 DNA reads TGTGCCACCAGTGATTTGGGACTAGTCACCGGGGAGCTGTTTTTT. The chain joins TRBV24-1 to TRBJ2-2, with 7 bases identical to TRBD2. Germline V gene lookup returns CDR1 KGHDR and CDR2 SFDVKD. Trimming at V came to 0 bases and at J to 4 bases, leaving 1 base not matched to a gene. This CDR3 region has 15 residues.

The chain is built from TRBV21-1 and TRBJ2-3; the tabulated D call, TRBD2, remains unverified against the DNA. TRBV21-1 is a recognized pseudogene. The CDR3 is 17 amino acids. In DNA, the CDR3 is TGTGCCAGCAGCAAAGATAGCGGGAGGGAATTCACAGATACGCAGTATTTT. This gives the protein CASSKDSGREFTDTQYF.

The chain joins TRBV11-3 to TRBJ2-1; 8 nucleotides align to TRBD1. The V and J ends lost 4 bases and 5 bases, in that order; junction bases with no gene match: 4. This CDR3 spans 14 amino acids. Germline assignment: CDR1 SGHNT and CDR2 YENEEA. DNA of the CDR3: TGTGCCAGCAGCTCCCAGACAGGGGACAATGAGCAGTTCTTC. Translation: CASSSQTGDNEQFF.

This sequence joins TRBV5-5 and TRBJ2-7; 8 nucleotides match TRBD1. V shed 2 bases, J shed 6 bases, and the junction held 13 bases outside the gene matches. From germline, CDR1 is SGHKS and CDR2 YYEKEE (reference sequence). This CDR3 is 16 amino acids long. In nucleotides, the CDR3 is TGTGCCAGCAGCTTTTCGGCTACAGGGGGGCCCTCCGAGCAGTACTTC. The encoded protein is CASSFSATGGPSEQYF. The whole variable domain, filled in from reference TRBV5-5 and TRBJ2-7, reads DAGVTQSPTHLIKTRGQQVTLRCSPISGHKSVSWYQQVLGQGPQFIFQYYEKEERGRGNFPDRFSARQFPNYSSELNVNALLLGDSALYLCASSFSATGGPSEQYFGPGTRLTVT.

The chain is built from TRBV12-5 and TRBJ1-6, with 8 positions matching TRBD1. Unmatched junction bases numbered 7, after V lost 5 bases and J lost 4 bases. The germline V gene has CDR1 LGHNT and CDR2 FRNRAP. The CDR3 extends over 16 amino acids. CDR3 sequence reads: CASGHYRGFYNSPLHF. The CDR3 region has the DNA TGTGCTAGTGGTCACTACAGGGGGTTTTATAATTCACCCCTCCACTTT. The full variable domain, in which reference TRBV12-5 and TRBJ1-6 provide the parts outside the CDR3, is DARVTQTPRHKVTEMGQEVTMRCQPILGHNTVFWYRQTMMQGLELLAYFRNRAPLDDSGMPKDRFSAEMPDATLATLKIQPSEPRDSAVYFCASGHYRGFYNSPLHFGNGTRLTVT.

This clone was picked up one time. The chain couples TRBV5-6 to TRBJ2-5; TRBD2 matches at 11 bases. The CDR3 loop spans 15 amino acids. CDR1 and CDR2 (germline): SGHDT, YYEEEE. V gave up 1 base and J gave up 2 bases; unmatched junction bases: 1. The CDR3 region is CASSLWTSGQETQYF. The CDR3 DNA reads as TGTGCCAGCAGCTTGTGGACTAGCGGGCAAGAGACCCAGTACTTC.

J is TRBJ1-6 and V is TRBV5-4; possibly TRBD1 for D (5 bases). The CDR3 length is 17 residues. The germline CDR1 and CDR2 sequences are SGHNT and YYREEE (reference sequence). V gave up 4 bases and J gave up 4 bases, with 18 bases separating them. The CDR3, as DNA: TGTGCCAGCAGCACGCTAGGCGGGGGGGAATATAATTCACCCCTCCACTTT. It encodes CASSTLGGGEYNSPLHF.

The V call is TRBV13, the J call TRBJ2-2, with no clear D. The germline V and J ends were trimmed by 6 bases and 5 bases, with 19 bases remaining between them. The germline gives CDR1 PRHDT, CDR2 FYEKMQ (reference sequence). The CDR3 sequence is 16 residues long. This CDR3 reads CASRRGGDPRTGELFF. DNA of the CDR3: TGTGCCAGCAGACGCGGCGGCGATCCTCGAACCGGGGAGCTGTTTTTT.

CDR3 nucleotide sequence: TGTGCCACCAGTGACCTAGGACAGTCCACAGATACGCAGTATTTT. As protein: CATSDLGQSTDTQYF. The chain is built from TRBV24-1 and TRBJ2-3, with D perhaps TRBD1 (6 bases). The CDR3 runs 15 residues. The ends were cut back, 4 bases at V and 2 bases at J, with 12 bases in the middle. Germline CDR1 is KGHDR and CDR2 is SFDVKD.

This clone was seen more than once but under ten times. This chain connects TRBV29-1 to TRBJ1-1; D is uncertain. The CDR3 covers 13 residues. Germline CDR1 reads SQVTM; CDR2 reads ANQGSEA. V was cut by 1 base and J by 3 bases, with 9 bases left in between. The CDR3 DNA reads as TGCAGCGTTGAAGGACTAAGAGACACTGAAGCTTTCTTT. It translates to CSVEGLRDTEAFF. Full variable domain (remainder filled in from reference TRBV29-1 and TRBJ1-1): SAVISQKPSRDICQRGTSLTIQCQVDSQVTMMFWYRQQPGQSLTLIATANQGSEATYESGFVIDKFPISRPNLTFSTLTVSNMSPEDSSIYLCSVEGLRDTEAFFGQGTRLTVV.

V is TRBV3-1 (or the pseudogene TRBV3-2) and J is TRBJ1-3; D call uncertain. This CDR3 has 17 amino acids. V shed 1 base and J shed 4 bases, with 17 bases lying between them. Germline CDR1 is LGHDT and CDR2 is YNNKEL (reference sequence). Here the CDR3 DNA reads TGTGCCAGCAGCCAAGTACCTACCCCAGGAACCGGAAACACCATATATTTT. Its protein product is CASSQVPTPGTGNTIYF.

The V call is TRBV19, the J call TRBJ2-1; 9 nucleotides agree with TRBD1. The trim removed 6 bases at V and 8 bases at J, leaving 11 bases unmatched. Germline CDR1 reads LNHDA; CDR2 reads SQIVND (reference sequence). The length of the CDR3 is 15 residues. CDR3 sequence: CASSNLRDRVYEQFF. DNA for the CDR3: TGTGCCAGTAGCAACCTCCGGGACAGGGTGTATGAGCAGTTCTTC. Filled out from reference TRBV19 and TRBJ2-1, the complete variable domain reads DGGITQSPKYLFRKEGQNVTLSCEQNLNHDAMYWYRQDPGQGLRLIYYSQIVNDFQKGDIAEGYSVSREKKESFPLTVTSAQKNPTAFYLCASSNLRDRVYEQFFGPGTRLTVL.

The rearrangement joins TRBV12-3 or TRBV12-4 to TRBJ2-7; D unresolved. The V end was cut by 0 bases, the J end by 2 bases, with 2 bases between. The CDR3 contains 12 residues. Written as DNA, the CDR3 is TGTGCCAGCAGTTTAGCCACCTACGAGCAGTACTTC. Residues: CASSLATYEQYF.

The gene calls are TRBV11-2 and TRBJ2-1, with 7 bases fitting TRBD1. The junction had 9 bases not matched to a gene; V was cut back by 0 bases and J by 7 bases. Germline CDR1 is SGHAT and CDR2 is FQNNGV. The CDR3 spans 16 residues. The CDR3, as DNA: TGTGCCAGCAGCTTAGATAGGGCAGGGGGTCGAAATGAGCAGTTCTTC. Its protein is CASSLDRAGGRNEQFF.

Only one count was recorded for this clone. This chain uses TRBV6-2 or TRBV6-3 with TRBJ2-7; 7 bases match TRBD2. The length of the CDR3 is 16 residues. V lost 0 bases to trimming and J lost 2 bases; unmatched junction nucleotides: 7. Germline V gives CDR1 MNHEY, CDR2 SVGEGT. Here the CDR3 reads CASSYSPSGMAYEQYF. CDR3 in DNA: TGTGCCAGCAGTTACTCCCCTAGCGGTATGGCCTACGAGCAGTACTTC.

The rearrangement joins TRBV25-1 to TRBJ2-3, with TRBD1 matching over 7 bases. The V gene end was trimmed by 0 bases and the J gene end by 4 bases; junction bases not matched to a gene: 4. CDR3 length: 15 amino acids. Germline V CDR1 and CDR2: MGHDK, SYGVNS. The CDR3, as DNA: TGTGCCAGCAGTGAATATATTACAGGGGCAGATACGCAGTATTTT. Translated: CASSEYITGADTQYF.

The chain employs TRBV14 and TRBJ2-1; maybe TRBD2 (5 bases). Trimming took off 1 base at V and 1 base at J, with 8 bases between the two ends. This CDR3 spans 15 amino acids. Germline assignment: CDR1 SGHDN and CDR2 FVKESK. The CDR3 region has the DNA TGTGCCAGCAGCCAAGGCGGGCAATCCTACAATGAGCAGTTCTTC. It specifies CASSQGGQSYNEQFF.

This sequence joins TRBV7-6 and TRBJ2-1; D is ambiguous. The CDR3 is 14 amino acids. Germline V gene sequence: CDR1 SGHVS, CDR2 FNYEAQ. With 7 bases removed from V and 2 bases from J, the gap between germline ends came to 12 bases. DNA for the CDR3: TGTGCCAGCACCTATGGTGCGACCTACAATGAGCAGTTCTTC. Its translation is CASTYGATYNEQFF.

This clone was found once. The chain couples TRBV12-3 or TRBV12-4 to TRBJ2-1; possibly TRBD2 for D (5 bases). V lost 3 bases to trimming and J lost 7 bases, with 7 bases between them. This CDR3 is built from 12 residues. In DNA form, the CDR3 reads TGTGCCAGCAGTTTGAGGGAAAATGAGCAGTTCTTC. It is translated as CASSLRENEQFF.

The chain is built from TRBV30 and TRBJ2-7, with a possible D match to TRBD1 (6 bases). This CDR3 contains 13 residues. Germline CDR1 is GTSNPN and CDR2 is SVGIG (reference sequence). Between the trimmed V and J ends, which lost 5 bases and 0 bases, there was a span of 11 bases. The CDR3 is CAWRRTASYEQYF. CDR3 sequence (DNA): TGTGCCTGGCGTCGGACAGCCTCCTACGAGCAGTACTTC. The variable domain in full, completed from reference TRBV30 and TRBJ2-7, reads SQTIHQWPATLVQPVGSPLSLECTVEGTSNPNLYWYRQAAGRGLQLLFYSVGIGQISSEVPQNLSASRPQDRQFILSSKKLLLSDSGFYLCAWRRTASYEQYFGPGTRLTVT.

The CDR3 protein is CASSQDARALRPKNIQYF. The CDR3 DNA sequence: TGCGCCAGCAGCCAAGACGCCAGGGCGTTGAGGCCCAAAAACATTCAGTACTTC. The chain recombines TRBV4-3 with TRBJ2-4, with a tentative D call TRBD1 (5 bases). The CDR3 extends over 18 amino acids. The V and J ends lost 0 bases and 2 bases respectively, with 17 bases between them. Germline CDR1 is LGHNA and CDR2 is YSLEER.

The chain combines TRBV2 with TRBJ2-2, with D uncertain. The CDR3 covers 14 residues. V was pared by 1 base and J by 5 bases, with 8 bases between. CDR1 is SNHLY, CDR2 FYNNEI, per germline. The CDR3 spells CASSEGLTTGELFF. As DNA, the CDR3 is TGTGCCAGCAGTGAAGGACTCACAACCGGGGAGCTGTTTTTT.

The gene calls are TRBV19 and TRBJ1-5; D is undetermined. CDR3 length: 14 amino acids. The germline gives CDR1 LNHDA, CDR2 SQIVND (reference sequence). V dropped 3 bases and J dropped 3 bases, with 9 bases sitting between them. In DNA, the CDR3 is TGTGCCAGTAGTATCACCAGATCCAATCAGCCCCAGCATTTT. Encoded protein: CASSITRSNQPQHF.

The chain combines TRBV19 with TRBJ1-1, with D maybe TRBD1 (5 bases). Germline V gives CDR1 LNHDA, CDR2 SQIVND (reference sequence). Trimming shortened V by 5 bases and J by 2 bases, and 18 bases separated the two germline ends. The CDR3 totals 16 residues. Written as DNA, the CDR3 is TGTGCCAGTAGTGCCTCCGACCGGGGGACCAACACTGAAGCTTTCTTT. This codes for CASSASDRGTNTEAFF.